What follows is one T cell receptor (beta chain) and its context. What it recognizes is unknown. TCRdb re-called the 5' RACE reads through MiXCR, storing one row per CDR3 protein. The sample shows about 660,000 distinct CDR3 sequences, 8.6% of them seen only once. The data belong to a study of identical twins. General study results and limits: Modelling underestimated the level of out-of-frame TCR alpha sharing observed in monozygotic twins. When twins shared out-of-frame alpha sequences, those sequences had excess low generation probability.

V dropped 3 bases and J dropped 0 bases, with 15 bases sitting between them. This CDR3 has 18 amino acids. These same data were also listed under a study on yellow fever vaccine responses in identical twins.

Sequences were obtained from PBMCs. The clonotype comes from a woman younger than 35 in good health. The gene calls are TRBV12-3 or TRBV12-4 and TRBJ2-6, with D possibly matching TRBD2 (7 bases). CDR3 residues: CASSLLGGPSSGANVLTF. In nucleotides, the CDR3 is TGTGCCAGCAGTTTGTTGGGGGGGCCCAGCTCTGGGGCCAACGTCCTGACTTTC.